Below, 6 T cell receptor beta chains from the same sample are listed, as sequenced in a study of T-cell reconstitution after alpha-beta-depleted transplantation in children. TCRbeta library construction was performed incorporating unique molecular identifiers. TCRdb processed the PCR reads anew with MiXCR; each CDR3 protein has one entry. In the table there are about 980,000 distinct CDR3 sequences, roughly 29% of which are singletons. This material consisted of PBMCs, mostly from graft donor cells, taken 360 days after TCRalphabeta/CD19-depleted stem cell transplant. The receptors shown here come from a boy under two years old who had a stem cell transplant for SCID, so the T cells may come from the graft donor.

V and J are TRBV7-9 and TRBJ2-7; 7 nucleotides align to TRBD2. V shed 2 bases, J shed 3 bases, and the junction held 10 bases outside the gene matches. Germline V CDR1 and CDR2: SEHNR, FQNEAQ (reference sequence). The CDR3 has 16 amino acids. CDR3 amino acids: CASSLWGREAHYEQYF. Written as DNA, the CDR3 is TGTGCCAGCAGCTTATGGGGGAGGGAGGCGCACTACGAGCAGTACTTC. Full variable domain (missing parts from reference TRBV7-9 and TRBJ2-7): DTGVSQNPRHKITKRGQNVTFRCDPISEHNRLYWYRQTLGQGPEFLTYFQNEAQLEKSRLLSDRFSAERPKGSFSTLEIQRTEQGDSAMYLCASSLWGREAHYEQYFGPGTRLTVT.

In this sample, this clonotype turned up many times. At one of its ends the junction is not consistent with the germline gene, which may arise from a read error. The rearrangement joins TRBV5-1 to TRBJ2-7; D could derive from TRBD1 or TRBD2 (5 bases each). The CDR3 is 15 residues long. Germline CDR1 is SGHRS and CDR2 is YFSETQ. Written as DNA, the CDR3 is TGTGCCAGCAGCTTAGTGCCAGGGAGCTCCTACGAGCAGTACTTC. As protein: CASSLVPGSSYEQYF.

The V and J genes are TRBV6-5 and TRBJ1-2; D is perhaps TRBD1 (5 bases). The CDR3 contains 14 residues. Trimming removed 4 bases from V and 2 bases from J, with 11 bases in between. Germline V gene data show CDR1 as MNHEY and CDR2 as SVGAGI. The CDR3: CASSLQGVNYGYTF. DNA of the CDR3: TGTGCCAGCAGTTTGCAGGGCGTAAACTATGGCTACACCTTC.

This clonotype was seen repeatedly, ten times or more. The rearrangement links TRBV9 to TRBJ2-3, with 8 bases aligning to TRBD2. The germline CDR1 and CDR2 sequences are SGDLS and YYNGEE. The length of the CDR3 is 16 residues. Trimming removed 0 bases from V and 4 bases from J; junction bases left unmatched: 7. The CDR3 DNA sequence: TGTGCCAGCAGCGTAGAGGGACTAGTCAAGCCAGATACGCAGTATTTT. Translated, it gives CASSVEGLVKPDTQYF.

This clonotype was counted a few times. This chain connects TRBV12-3 or TRBV12-4 to TRBJ2-7, with D perhaps TRBD1 (5 bases). Trimming left V 6 bases short and J 2 bases short, with 14 bases between. There are 14 residues in the CDR3. CDR3 bases: TGTGCCAGCAGAATGGGGCACCTGGCCTACGAGCAGTACTTC. This sequence encodes CASRMGHLAYEQYF.

This clonotype showed up just a few times. The chain employs TRBV12-3 or TRBV12-4 and TRBJ2-5; 7 nucleotides line up with TRBD1. V lost 4 bases to trimming and J lost 5 bases; unmatched junction nucleotides: 7. The CDR3 is 14 amino acids. The CDR3 region is CASSSEGARETQYF. CDR3 coding DNA: TGTGCCAGCAGTTCAGAGGGGGCGAGGGAGACCCAGTACTTC.